This T cell receptor (beta chain) was profiled in a study of blood T cell repertoires in COVID-19. Study-wide background: PBMCs, B-cell-depleted T cells, or T cells provided the cDNA or gDNA that made up the material.

In the original processing: Reference gene primer amplification gave nucleated cell count estimates. This table comes from immunoSEQ multiplex PCR, and its TCRdb copy is limited to in-frame clones, with some not included. The V and J calls and clone size were taken over from that table, and D and trimming were inferred from the DNA. The data show some 350,000 clones, around nine tenths seen once. With 2 bases removed from V and 3 bases from J, the gap between germline ends came to 11 bases. There are 14 residues in the CDR3. Germline V CDR1 and CDR2: SGHKS, YYEKEE (reference sequence). The material sequenced was peripheral blood. The gene calls are TRBV5-5 and TRBJ1-1; D is unresolved. The sequence came from a woman younger than 30 who had recovered from COVID-19. In nucleotides, the CDR3 is TGTGCCAGCAGCTTCTGGTTCAGCGACACTGAAGCTTTCTTT. Translation: CASSFWFSDTEAFF. The full variable domain, in which reference TRBV5-5 and TRBJ1-1 provide the parts outside the CDR3, is DAGVTQSPTHLIKTRGQQVTLRCSPISGHKSVSWYQQVLGQGPQFIFQYYEKEERGRGNFPDRFSARQFPNYSSELNVNALLLGDSALYLCASSFWFSDTEAFFGQGTRLTVV.